The T cell receptor beta chain described here comes from a study of blood T cell repertoires in COVID-19. Study at large: Acute and convalescent COVID-19 specimens originated in the United States, Italy and Spain. In each case, the material was cDNA or gDNA derived from T cells, B-cell-depleted T cells, or PBMCs.

The V end was cut by 4 bases, the J end by 6 bases, with 7 bases between. In germline, CDR1 is SQVTM, CDR2 ANQGSEA. The CDR3 contains 11 residues. Per the study methods: Reference gene primer amplification yielded estimated nucleated cell counts. The data were produced by immunoSEQ multiplex PCR, yet TCRdb's version contains in-frame clones alone and is incomplete. That table furnishes V, J and clone size, whereas the DNA furnished D and trimming. This sample has roughly 200,000 clones, with around four fifths found just once. The receptor was isolated from a human donor in a cohort sampled during active COVID-19. Sequencing was performed on peripheral blood. The rearrangement joins TRBV29-1 to TRBJ2-1; D gene ambiguous. The CDR3 DNA sequence: TGCAGCGTTGGACAACTCAATGAGCAGTTCTTC. Its protein is CSVGQLNEQFF.